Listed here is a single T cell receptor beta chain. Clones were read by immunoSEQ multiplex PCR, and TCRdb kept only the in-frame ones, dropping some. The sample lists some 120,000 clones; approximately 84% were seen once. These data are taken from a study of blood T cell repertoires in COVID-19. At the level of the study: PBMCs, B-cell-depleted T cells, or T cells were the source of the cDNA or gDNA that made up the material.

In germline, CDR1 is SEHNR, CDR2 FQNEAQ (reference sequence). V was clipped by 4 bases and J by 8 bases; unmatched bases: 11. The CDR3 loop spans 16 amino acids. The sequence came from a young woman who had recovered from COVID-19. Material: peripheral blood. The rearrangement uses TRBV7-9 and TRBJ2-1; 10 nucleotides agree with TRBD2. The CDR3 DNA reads TGTGCCAGCAGCTCGCGGTTAGCGGGAGGTTTCTATGAGCAGTTCTTC. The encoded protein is CASSSRLAGGFYEQFF.